This TCR beta chain was sequenced for a study of T cell repertoires in cytomegalovirus infection. Study information: The authors used CMV epitopes that were HLA-C-restricted (recently identified) and HLA-B-restricted (well studied).

The length of the CDR3 is 13 residues. The V and J ends lost 4 bases and 6 bases, in that order; junction bases with no gene match: 4. Germline values: CDR1 SGHNT, CDR2 YYREEE (reference sequence). Concerning this clonotype: No antigen is known for it.

TCRdb reprocessed the reads with MiXCR, giving one entry per CDR3 protein. The sample yields fewer than 850,000 distinct CDR3 sequences, almost 30% seen once. The sample in question was cultured CD8+ T cells from PBMCs, obtained from culture after CMV antigen stimulation. The V call is TRBV5-4, the J call TRBJ1-2, with 9 bases aligning to TRBD1. The receptor was derived from a human donor in good health (CMV status not recorded). Some clones in this sample may be carry-over from other donors' samples. CDR3 protein: CASSGTGINGYTF. In nucleotides, the CDR3 is TGTGCCAGCAGCGGGACAGGGATTAATGGCTACACCTTC.